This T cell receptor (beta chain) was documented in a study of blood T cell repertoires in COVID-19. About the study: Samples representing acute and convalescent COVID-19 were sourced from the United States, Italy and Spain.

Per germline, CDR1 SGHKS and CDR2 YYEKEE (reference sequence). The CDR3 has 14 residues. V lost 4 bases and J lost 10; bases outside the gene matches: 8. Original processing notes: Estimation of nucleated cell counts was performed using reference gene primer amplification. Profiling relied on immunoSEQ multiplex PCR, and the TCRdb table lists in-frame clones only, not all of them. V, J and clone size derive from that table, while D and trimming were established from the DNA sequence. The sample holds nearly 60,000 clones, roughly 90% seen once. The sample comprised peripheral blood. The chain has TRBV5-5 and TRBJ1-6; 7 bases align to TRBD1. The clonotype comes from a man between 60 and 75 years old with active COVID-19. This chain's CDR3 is CASSPSRGPSPLHF. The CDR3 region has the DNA TGTGCCAGCAGCCCCAGTAGGGGGCCCTCACCCCTCCACTTT.